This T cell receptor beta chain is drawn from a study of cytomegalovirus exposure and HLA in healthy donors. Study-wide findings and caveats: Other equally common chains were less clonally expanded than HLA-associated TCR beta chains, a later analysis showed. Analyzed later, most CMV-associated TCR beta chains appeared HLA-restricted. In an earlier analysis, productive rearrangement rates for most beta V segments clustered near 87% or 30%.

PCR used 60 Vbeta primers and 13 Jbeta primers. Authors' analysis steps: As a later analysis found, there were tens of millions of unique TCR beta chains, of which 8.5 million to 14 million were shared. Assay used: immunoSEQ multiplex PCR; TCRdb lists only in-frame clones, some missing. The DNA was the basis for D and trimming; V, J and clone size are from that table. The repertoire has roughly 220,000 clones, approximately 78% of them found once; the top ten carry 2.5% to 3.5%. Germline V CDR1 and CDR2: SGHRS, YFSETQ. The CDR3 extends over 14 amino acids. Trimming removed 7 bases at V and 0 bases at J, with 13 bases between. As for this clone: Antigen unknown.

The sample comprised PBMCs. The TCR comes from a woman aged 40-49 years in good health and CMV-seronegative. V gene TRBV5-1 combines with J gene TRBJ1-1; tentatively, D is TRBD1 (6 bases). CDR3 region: CASRPGQMNTEAFF. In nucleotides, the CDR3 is TGCGCCAGCCGGCCTGGACAGATGAACACTGAAGCTTTCTTT.